This TCR beta chain comes out of a study of OX40 agonist ivuxolimab in advanced cancers. Study-level information: With ivuxolimab, an agonistic anti-OX40 (CD134) antibody, patients were treated.

Samples of blood were obtained at baseline, on cycle 4 day 1, and on cycle 7 day 1. Assay used: immunoSEQ multiplex PCR; TCRdb lists only in-frame clones, some missing. The sample lists tens of thousands of clones; 84% were seen once. The CDR3 consists of 16 residues. Trimming cost V 6 bases and J 1 base, with 18 bases left between them. Germline V gives CDR1 MDHEN, CDR2 SYDVKM. This specimen was CD4+ or CD8+ T cells sorted from blood, taken in a trial of the OX40 agonist ivuxolimab. This sequence originates from an adult with an advanced solid tumor such as melanoma, head and neck, liver or kidney cancer. V gene TRBV28 combines with J gene TRBJ1-1; D is perhaps TRBD1 (5 bases). DNA for the CDR3: TGTGCCAGCAGCCCCAGTGAGGCGGGGACGAACACTGAAGCTTTCTTT. Translated, it gives CASSPSEAGTNTEAFF.